This T cell receptor (beta chain) appears in the sequencing data of a study of blood T cell repertoires in COVID-19 (TCRdb year 2020). Turning to the overall study: Collaborator samples came from the United States, Italy and Spain and covered acute and convalescent phases of COVID-19. The material from the prospective study consisted of cDNA or gDNA derived from T cells, B-cell-depleted T cells, or PBMCs. Deeply sampled blood TCRbeta repertoires from subjects exposed to, actively infected with, or recovered from COVID-19 were included in the dataset. The repertoires were released in a freely available public database meant as a resource for research on the immune response to SARS-CoV-2. Samples came from the ongoing ImmuneRACE study (first 160 participants) plus 1,254 subjects from 6 global collaborators. Nearly every sample came with metadata listing a de-identified subject ID, COVID-19 status, age in years and sex. Where available, HLA class I and class II types were obtained from metadata supplied by the sample provider rather than from assay-based typing.

Paper-wide results and their limitations: The amount of clinical and demographic metadata varied by source and participant and was provided uncurated.

On this clone itself: It lacks a known antigen. No per-base quality is available; no much larger clone lies one base away.

Participants in the prospective study were aged about 18 to 100 years, lived in about two dozen United States geographic areas, and enrolled through a virtual design. To assign participants to cohorts, the prospective study relied on clinical history that participants themselves reported in a screening survey and a study questionnaire. Recovered participants in ImmuneRACE Cohort 3 were defined by two consecutive negative NP/OP PCR tests, clearance by a healthcare professional, or resolution of symptoms. In the prospective study, mobile phlebotomists collected whole blood, serum and a nasopharyngeal or oropharyngeal swab from each participant. Prospective study participants could optionally give additional blood draws and questionnaires over an approximately 2-month period. Blood samples from the prospective study were shipped frozen or at room temperature prior to DNA extraction. CDR1 and CDR2, looked up from the germline V gene (reference sequence), are SGHNT and YYREEE. The germline V end is reduced by 3 bases and the J end by 4 bases; junction bases left unmatched: 4. The CDR3 covers 16 residues, taking in both the cysteine and the phenylalanine. Only the CDR3 region is kept as DNA, spanning 48 bases read in frame from base 1.

TCRbeta CDR3 regions were amplified from genomic DNA using the immunoSEQ Assay, a bias-controlled multiplex PCR. On the study's bioinformatics: Within the assay, amplification of reference gene primers was used to estimate how many nucleated cells each sample contained. To quantify the absolute abundance of each unique TCRbeta CDR3 rearrangement, sequence reads were collapsed and filtered. For each sample, productive Simpson clonality was calculated by taking the square root of Simpson's diversity index across productive rearrangements. TCRdb mirrors the immuneACCESS table, restricted to in-frame sequences. Some clones are absent from its copies; in checked studies, under half trace to an unresolved V gene, and the reason for the others is unknown. V, J and clone size are taken as reported in that table, and D and trimming were inferred from the DNA itself. The sample includes 300,000 to 400,000 clones, with about 90% observed a single time. Over 4.5% of the sample is in the top ten clones.

The TCR was taken from a young man who had recovered from COVID-19. The specimen sequenced was PBMCs or T cells enriched from blood (not recorded which). The chain was built from TRBV5-4 and TRBJ2-6, with 10 central nucleotides matching TRBD1. The CDR3 amino acid sequence is: CASSYGQGVGANVLTF. The DNA sequence follows: TGTGCCAGCAGCTATGGACAGGGGGTAGGGGCCAACGTCCTGACTTTC.